This TCR beta chain derives from a study of shared clonotypes between healthy human individuals. General study points: Naive subsets usually exceeded memory subsets in estimated richness. Sampling involved blood alone; tissue repertoires likely differ.

Naive-designated CD8 cells lacked CD45RO, were positively enriched for CCR7, and omitted terminally differentiated effector memory CD45RA+ cells. The CDR3 consists of 13 residues. Per germline, CDR1 GTSNPN and CDR2 SVGIG (reference sequence). Unmatched junction bases numbered 7, after V lost 7 bases and J lost 4 bases. In the case of this clone: The antigen is unknown.

The repertoire was sequenced with immunoSEQ multiplex PCR; TCRdb's copy has only in-frame clones and lacks some. The table includes hundreds of thousands of clones, around 96% detected once. This chain joins TRBV30 and TRBJ2-7; the match to TRBD1 covers 10 bases. The material sequenced was naive CD8+ T cells sorted from blood. The clonotype originates from a woman in her 30s in good health. Here the CDR3 reads CAYAGTGVYEQYF. CDR3 nucleotide sequence: TGTGCCTACGCCGGGACAGGGGTTTACGAGCAGTACTTC.